This T cell receptor (beta chain) was documented in a study of CD8 T cells in Susac syndrome. The RNA, about 0.45 to 1 ug, was put through reverse transcription using random hexamers. Amplification of TCR beta CDR3 was carried out by immunoSEQ multiplex PCR, which covered 54 Vbeta and 13 Jbeta segments. TCRdb passed the immunoSEQ multiplex PCR reads through MiXCR, listing each CDR3 protein once. Of about 66,000 distinct CDR3 sequences listed, around 95% were seen once; the top ten hold 0.56%. Sequencing of TCR beta was undertaken in CD8+ and CD4+ T cells derived from blood. CDR3 length equals 14 residues. J lost 5 bases, V lost 8 bases, and 10 bases had no gene match. Per germline, CDR1 MNHEY and CDR2 SVGEGT.

The chain is built from TRBV6-2 or TRBV6-3 and TRBJ1-2; 8 bases align to TRBD1. The source of this sequence is a human donor with multiple sclerosis. Sequences were obtained from CD8+ T cells from PBMCs. CDR3 amino acids: CASHPRTGSYGYTF. In nucleotides, the CDR3 is TGTGCCAGCCATCCCCGGACAGGGTCATATGGCTACACCTTC.